Presented here are 24 T cell receptor beta chains from one specimen sequenced in a study of cytomegalovirus exposure and HLA in healthy donors. The PCR employed 60 Vbeta primers together with 13 Jbeta primers. TCRdb's table, derived via immunoSEQ multiplex PCR, lists solely in-frame clones and lacks some. There are under 250,000 clones in the sample, with about 1% held by the top ten. The sequenced sample consisted of PBMCs. The receptors here all came from a girl aged 2-15 years in good health and CMV-seropositive.

The chain couples TRBV14 to TRBJ2-1, with 13 positions matching TRBD2. This CDR3 spans 17 amino acids. V trimming: 1 base; J trimming: 6 bases; junction bases outside the gene matches: 6. Germline CDR1 SGHDN, CDR2 FVKESK. CDR3 DNA sequence: TGTGCCAGCAGCCAAGGAAGTACTAGCGGGAGGGCCAATGAGCAGTTCTTC. It encodes CASSQGSTSGRANEQFF.

This chain uses TRBV4-1 with TRBJ2-3, with TRBD2 matching 12 bases. V dropped 2 bases and J dropped 0; count of bases not matched to a gene: 6. The germline CDR1 and CDR2 sequences are MGHRA and YSYEKL. The CDR3 extends over 18 amino acids. The CDR3 sequence is CASSQPSGRAFSTDTQYF. CDR3 bases: TGCGCCAGCAGCCAACCTAGCGGGAGGGCCTTTAGCACAGATACGCAGTATTTT.

V gene TRBV7-2 combines with J gene TRBJ2-2; 8 positions agree with TRBD1. Per germline, CDR1 SGHTA and CDR2 FQGNSA. V was clipped by 3 bases and J by 5 bases; unmatched bases: 2. The CDR3 runs to 14 residues. The CDR3 DNA sequence: TGTGCCAGCAGCTTCCGACAGGGGACCGGGGAGCTGTTTTTT. This codes for CASSFRQGTGELFF. Drawing the rest from reference TRBV7-2 and TRBJ2-2, the complete variable domain is GAGVSQSPSNKVTEKGKDVELRCDPISGHTALYWYRQSLGQGLEFLIYFQGNSAPDKSGLPSDRFSAERTGGSVSTLTIQRTQQEDSAVYLCASSFRQGTGELFFGEGSRLTVL.

The V and J genes are TRBV6-1 and TRBJ2-1; 7 positions agree with TRBD2. Germline assignment: CDR1 MNHNS and CDR2 SASEGT. After removal of 0 bases from V and 7 bases from J, the junction contained 21 bases not matched to a gene. This CDR3 spans 20 amino acids. CDR3 amino acids: CASSEASRGYGSGAQNEQFF. For the CDR3, the DNA is TGTGCCAGCAGTGAAGCGTCTCGGGGGTATGGGAGCGGGGCTCAAAATGAGCAGTTCTTC.

The chain links TRBV5-4 to TRBJ2-3; perhaps TRBD1 as D (5 bases). The V end lost 2 bases, the J end lost 3 bases, and 13 bases lay between the germline ends. Germline V gene lookup returns CDR1 SGHNT and CDR2 YYREEE (reference sequence). The CDR3 length is 15 residues. The CDR3 region is CASSLRQGRTDTQYF. The CDR3, as DNA: TGTGCCAGCAGCTTAAGGCAGGGCAGGACAGATACGCAGTATTTT. Based on the CDR3 plus reference TRBV5-4 and TRBJ2-3, the full variable domain is ETGVTQSPTHLIKTRGQQVTLRCSSQSGHNTVSWYQQALGQGPQFIFQYYREEENGRGNFPPRFSGLQFPNYSSELNVNALELDDSALYLCASSLRQGRTDTQYFGPGTRLTVL.

The chain uses TRBV6-1 and TRBJ2-7, with D perhaps matching TRBD2 (5 bases). The germline V gene has CDR1 MNHNS and CDR2 SASEGT. This CDR3 region has 13 residues. CDR3 DNA sequence: TGTGCAGCACGGACTCCAAGCTCCTACGAGCAGTACTTC. Its translation is CAARTPSSYEQYF.

This chain uses TRBV27 with TRBJ2-7, with D possibly matching TRBD1 (7 bases). This CDR3 region has 18 residues. The V gene lost 3 bases and the J gene lost 0 bases, with 21 bases spanning the gap. Germline-derived CDR1 and CDR2 are MNHEY and SMNVEV (reference sequence). The CDR3 nucleotides are TGTGCCAGCAGTTTCATCGGAGGGGGCGGGACGGGCTCCTACGAGCAGTACTTC. Encoded protein: CASSFIGGGGTGSYEQYF.

The chain's CDR3 is CASSVQGFSTEAFF. DNA for the CDR3: TGTGCCAGCAGTGTACAGGGGTTCAGCACTGAAGCTTTCTTT. This rearrangement joins TRBV25-1 to TRBJ1-1; 7 bases are a match to TRBD1. The V and J ends lost 4 bases and 4 bases, in that order; junction bases with no gene match: 6. Per germline, CDR1 MGHDK and CDR2 SYGVNS. The CDR3 extends over 14 amino acids.

V usage is TRBV18 and J usage is TRBJ2-5, with D perhaps matching TRBD2 (5 bases). V lost 3 bases, J lost 5 bases, and 7 bases lay in between. The CDR3 consists of 12 residues. CDR1 is KGHSH, CDR2 LQKENI, per germline. The CDR3 reads CASSPRGETQYF. For the CDR3, the DNA is TGTGCCAGCTCACCCCGCGGGGAGACCCAGTACTTC.

This chain uses TRBV4-2 with TRBJ2-5, with 10 bases identical to TRBD2. The J call may not be correct, given that the DNA end is closer to TRBJ2-7. Germline CDR1 reads LGHNA; CDR2 reads YNFKEQ. The length of the CDR3 is 14 residues. The CDR3 nucleotides read TGTGCCAGCAGCACAGGACTAGCGGATTACGAGCAGTACTTC. Protein: CASSTGLADYEQYF.

The chain is built from TRBV7-8 and TRBJ2-1, with D hard to call. Germline CDR1 is SGHVS and CDR2 is FQNEAQ. The CDR3 contains 16 residues. Between the trimmed V and J ends, which lost 0 bases and 3 bases, there was a span of 12 bases. The CDR3 DNA follows: TGTGCCAGCAGCTTAGCTCCCCAAGGAGTCTACAATGAGCAGTTCTTC. Translated, it gives CASSLAPQGVYNEQFF.

The chain links TRBV27 to TRBJ2-2; D unclear. The V end lost 3 bases, the J end lost 7 bases, and 6 bases lay between the germline ends. Germline CDR1 is MNHEY and CDR2 is SMNVEV (reference sequence). The CDR3 covers 12 residues. The CDR3 bases are TGTGCCAGCAGTTTTAGAAACGGGGAGCTGTTTTTT. It codes for CASSFRNGELFF.

The chain combines TRBV19 with TRBJ2-5; 11 nucleotides match TRBD2. The germline V gene encodes CDR1 LNHDA and CDR2 SQIVND (reference sequence). The CDR3 is 15 amino acids. V trimming: 3 bases; J trimming: 5 bases; junction bases outside the gene matches: 5. The CDR3 DNA reads as TGTGCCAGTAGTATTTCGGGACTAGCGGTGGAGACCCAGTACTTC. Its translation is CASSISGLAVETQYF.

The chain joins TRBV7-9 to TRBJ2-7; D might be TRBD1 (5 bases). Germline CDR1 and CDR2: SEHNR and FQNEAQ (reference sequence). The CDR3 sequence is 17 residues long. Trimming cost V 7 bases and J 3 bases, with 25 bases left between them. The CDR3 reads CASTRLLGQGNFYEQYF. For the CDR3, the DNA is TGTGCCAGCACCAGGCTACTTGGGCAGGGAAACTTCTACGAGCAGTACTTC.

Concerning this clone itself: One end of the junction varies from germline; a read error may be responsible. The chain links TRBV5-1 to TRBJ1-1, with 8 bases fitting TRBD1. This CDR3 is built from 13 residues. Germline V gives CDR1 SGHRS, CDR2 YFSETQ. The CDR3 nucleotides read TGCGCCAGCAGCCGGGACAGGAACACTGAAGCTCTCTTT. Amino acid sequence: CASSRDRNTEALF.

This chain links TRBV4-1 with TRBJ2-3; perhaps TRBD2 as D (5 bases). Trimming took 3 bases from V and 6 from J, leaving 7 bases between them. The CDR3 extends over 12 amino acids. The germline V gene encodes CDR1 MGHRA and CDR2 YSYEKL. CDR3 residues: CASSHPGDTQYF. The DNA of the CDR3 is TGCGCCAGCAGCCACCCGGGGGATACGCAGTATTTT.

The V and J genes are TRBV2 and TRBJ1-1; a weak D match, TRBD1 (5 bases). The CDR3 runs to 16 residues. Germline V gene lookup returns CDR1 SNHLY and CDR2 FYNNEI. V shed 1 base and J shed 1 base, with 13 bases lying between them. In DNA form, the CDR3 reads TGTGCCAGCAGTGAAGGTGGGCAGGGCGGGAACACTGAAGCTTTCTTT. Amino acids: CASSEGGQGGNTEAFF.

The chain uses TRBV14 and TRBJ1-1; 11 positions agree with TRBD1. The CDR3 spans 15 residues. V gave up 3 bases and J gave up 3 bases; unmatched junction bases: 3. Germline loops: CDR1 SGHDN, CDR2 FVKESK. The CDR3, as DNA: TGTGCCAGCAGCCATGGACAGGGGGCAGACACTGAAGCTTTCTTT. Its protein is CASSHGQGADTEAFF.

This sequence joins TRBV7-8 and TRBJ2-5, with D possibly matching TRBD2 (5 bases). The CDR3 totals 13 residues. V shed 3 bases and J shed 8 bases, with 13 bases lying between them. The V gene's germline CDR1 is SGHVS and CDR2 FQNEAQ. CDR3 coding DNA: TGTGCCAGCAGCTTCGAGGGCGGCGGAACCCAGTACTTC. Residues: CASSFEGGGTQYF.

The CDR3, as DNA: TGTGCCAGCAGCCAAGTCTGGGGACTAGAGGGGGATACGCAGTATTTT. Its protein is CASSQVWGLEGDTQYF. The gene calls are TRBV14 and TRBJ2-3; the match to TRBD2 covers 8 bases. This CDR3 contains 16 residues. Germline V gene lookup returns CDR1 SGHDN and CDR2 FVKESK. J lost 6 bases, V lost 1 base, and 9 bases had no gene match. The variable domain in full, completed from reference TRBV14 and TRBJ2-3, reads EAGVTQFPSHSVIEKGQTVTLRCDPISGHDNLYWYRRVMGKEIKFLLHFVKESKQDESGMPNNRFLAERTGGTYSTLKVQPAELEDSGVYFCASSQVWGLEGDTQYFGPGTRLTVL.

The rearrangement joins TRBV7-3 to TRBJ2-2; tentative D call: TRBD2 (6 bases). The CDR3 sequence is 14 residues long. The ends were cut back, 5 bases at V and 1 base at J, with 8 bases in the middle. The germline CDR1 and CDR2 sequences are SGHTA and FQGTGA. Here the CDR3 reads CASSGGQNTGELFF. The DNA of the CDR3 is TGTGCCAGCAGCGGAGGGCAGAACACCGGGGAGCTGTTTTTT. Variable domain in full (rest from reference TRBV7-3 and TRBJ2-2): GAGVSQTPSNKVTEKGKYVELRCDPISGHTALYWYRQSLGQGPEFLIYFQGTGAADDSGLPNDRFFAVRPEGSVSTLKIQRTERGDSAVYLCASSGGQNTGELFFGEGSRLTVL.

V is TRBV27 and J is TRBJ1-5, with D possibly being TRBD1 (6 bases). This CDR3 has 15 amino acids. CDR1 is MNHEY and CDR2 is SMNVEV in the germline V gene (reference sequence). With 0 bases removed from V and 1 base from J, the gap between germline ends came to 7 bases. In nucleotides, the CDR3 is TGTGCCAGCAGTTTATCTAGGGGGAGCAATCAGCCCCAGCATTTT. Amino acid sequence: CASSLSRGSNQPQHF.

The chain carries TRBV30 and TRBJ2-3; D uncertain. Trimming removed 0 bases from V and 2 bases from J, with 12 bases in between. Germline assignment: CDR1 GTSNPN and CDR2 SVGIG (reference sequence). This CDR3 has 15 amino acids. The CDR3 nucleotides read TGTGCCTGGAGTGTACGTGGCAGACTCACAGATACGCAGTATTTT. It specifies CAWSVRGRLTDTQYF.

The chain is built from TRBV28 and TRBJ2-7; a weak D match, TRBD2 (6 bases). The CDR3 consists of 16 residues. Germline CDR1 MDHEN, CDR2 SYDVKM. V lost 6 bases and J 2 bases, leaving 20 bases between the germline ends. CDR3 bases: TGTGCCAGCAGCCACTACCCCGGAGGGTTCACCTACGAGCAGTACTTC. This translates into CASSHYPGGFTYEQYF.